These 21 T cell receptor beta chains were sequenced from one sample in a study of response to subunit inactivated influenza vaccine. TCRdb redid the calling of the RT-PCR reads with MiXCR, one entry per CDR3 protein. There are about 480,000 distinct CDR3 sequences in the sample; 10% to 11% occur only once, and 10% to 15% lies in the top ten. Sequencing was performed on PBMCs from blood, taken about 40 days after vaccination. Source of these receptors: a middle-aged man who received an inactivated influenza vaccine.

Many counts were recorded for this clonotype. The rearrangement joins TRBV28 to TRBJ2-1; 11 positions match TRBD1. Unmatched junction bases numbered 8, after V lost 4 bases and J lost 9 bases. The CDR3 contains 15 residues. Germline CDR1 MDHEN, CDR2 SYDVKM. The DNA for the CDR3 is TGTGCCAGCAGTTCCGGGACAGGGGGATGGGTTGAGCAGTTCTTC. It specifies CASSSGTGGWVEQFF.

This clonotype was detected many times. This chain connects TRBV7-2 to TRBJ1-2, with D hard to call. V lost 5 bases and J lost 14, with 21 bases in between. The CDR3 consists of 13 residues. Germline loops: CDR1 SGHTA, CDR2 FQGNSA. As DNA, the CDR3 is TGTGCCAGCAGCCCAAGACAAGGACGGTTCCCTACCTTC. Amino acid sequence: CASSPRQGRFPTF.

The rearrangement uses TRBV20-1 and TRBJ2-7; TRBD2 is a possible D gene (6 bases). Germline CDR1 is DFQATT and CDR2 is SNEGSKA (reference sequence). The CDR3 has 14 residues. The V end was cut by 8 bases, the J end by 4 bases, with 21 bases between. CDR3 bases: TGCAGTCCTCAAACCGGGACTCAAGAATACGAGCAGTACTTC. It yields the protein CSPQTGTQEYEQYF.

This clonotype was counted only a few times. The rearrangement links TRBV10-3 to TRBJ2-7; D unresolved. Germline values: CDR1 ENHRY, CDR2 SYGVKD. V was pared by 6 bases and J by 3 bases, with 12 bases between. CDR3 length: 13 amino acids. This CDR3 is CAISVTGLYEQYF. CDR3 nucleotide sequence: TGTGCCATCAGCGTTACCGGGCTCTACGAGCAGTACTTC.

This chain's CDR3 is CSARVDSKGYEQYF. CDR3 DNA sequence: TGCAGTGCTAGAGTTGACTCCAAGGGGTACGAGCAGTACTTC. The rearrangement joins TRBV20-1 to TRBJ2-7; D might be TRBD1 (5 bases). V lost 1 base and J 4 bases, leaving 14 bases between the germline ends. Germline V lookup: CDR1 DFQATT, CDR2 SNEGSKA (reference sequence). This CDR3 has 14 amino acids.

In its sample, this clonotype was seen a few times. This chain links TRBV5-1 with TRBJ2-5; D tentatively reads TRBD1 or TRBD2 (5 bases each). Trimming stripped 4 bases from V and 2 bases from J, with 15 bases between. Germline V gene sequence: CDR1 SGHRS, CDR2 YFSETQ. CDR3 length: 15 amino acids. The CDR3 sequence: CASSELGWGQETQYF. CDR3 bases: TGCGCCAGCAGCGAGCTCGGTTGGGGGCAAGAGACCCAGTACTTC.

The genes are TRBV6-2 or TRBV6-3 and TRBJ2-7; 7 nucleotides match TRBD2. This CDR3 spans 13 amino acids. After removal of 10 bases from V and 4 bases from J, the junction contained 10 bases not matched to a gene. Germline CDR1 is MNHEY and CDR2 is SVGEGT. The CDR3 bases are TGTGCCACCGGGACTATGTTATTTTACGAGCAGTACTTC. It codes for CATGTMLFYEQYF.

This clonotype was recorded a few times. The chain is built from TRBV29-1 and TRBJ2-5, with D possibly matching TRBD1 (5 bases). The V end was cut by 6 bases, the J end by 1 base, with 12 bases between. The germline V gene has CDR1 SQVTM and CDR2 ANQGSEA. The length of the CDR3 is 13 residues. CDR3 DNA: TGCAGCGTCGACCGACAGAGCCAAGAGACCCAGTACTTC. Protein sequence: CSVDRQSQETQYF.

The chain employs TRBV10-3 and TRBJ2-2, with 7 bases matching TRBD1. Germline CDR1 reads ENHRY; CDR2 reads SYGVKD. With V trimmed by 5 bases and J by 4 bases, 7 bases remained unmatched. The CDR3 is made up of 15 amino acids. CDR3 nucleotide sequence: TGTGCCATCAGTCCGACAGGGAGAGGCACCGGGGAGCTGTTTTTT. It is translated as CAISPTGRGTGELFF.

Only a few counts were recorded for this clonotype. This CDR3 reads CASSSTRNTQYF. Written as DNA, the CDR3 is TGTGCCAGCAGCTCCACTAGGAATACGCAGTATTTT. This chain joins TRBV12-3 or TRBV12-4 and TRBJ2-3; the D gene is possibly TRBD2 (5 bases). The CDR3 loop spans 12 amino acids. Trimming stripped 6 bases from V and 7 bases from J, with 11 bases between.

There are a few counts of this clonotype. The V call is TRBV7-3, the J call TRBJ2-1; D gene unclear. This CDR3 spans 13 amino acids. V gave up 2 bases and J gave up 8 bases, with 10 bases separating them. Germline assignment: CDR1 SGHTA and CDR2 FQGTGA. The CDR3 sequence: CASSLSRMDEQFF. Here the CDR3 DNA reads TGTGCCAGCAGCTTATCTCGCATGGATGAGCAGTTCTTC. Full variable domain (missing parts from reference TRBV7-3 and TRBJ2-1): GAGVSQTPSNKVTEKGKYVELRCDPISGHTALYWYRQSLGQGPEFLIYFQGTGAADDSGLPNDRFFAVRPEGSVSTLKIQRTERGDSAVYLCASSLSRMDEQFFGPGTRLTVL.

For this clonotype: This sequence may be a read error, since a much larger clone differs from it by one base. V usage is TRBV5-6 and J usage is TRBJ2-3; 9 positions match TRBD1. CDR3 size: 15 residues. V trimming: 4 bases; J trimming: 4 bases; junction bases outside the gene matches: 7. CDR1 is SGHDT, CDR2 YYEEEE, per germline. The CDR3 region is CASSLPGQGSDTQYF. The CDR3 DNA follows: TGTGCCAGCAGCCTGCCGGGACAGGGCTCAGATACGCAGTATTTT.

V and J are TRBV12-3 or TRBV12-4 and TRBJ1-1; no clear D. The CDR3 length is 14 residues. Between the trimmed V and J ends, which lost 3 bases and 4 bases, there was a span of 12 bases. CDR3 residues: CASSFRGGSTEAFF. The CDR3 region has the DNA TGTGCCAGCAGTTTCCGGGGTGGGAGCACTGAAGCTTTCTTT.

J is TRBJ1-2 and V is TRBV6-5; the match to TRBD1 covers 9 bases. Germline CDR1 is MNHEY and CDR2 is SVGAGI. The CDR3 is 16 residues long. The V segment lost 0 bases and the J segment 2 bases; nucleotides outside the gene matches: 4. The CDR3 loop reads CASSYSTGQGNYGYTF. Here the CDR3 DNA reads TGTGCCAGCAGTTACTCGACGGGACAGGGAAACTATGGCTACACCTTC.

This clonotype was recorded many times. The V and J genes are TRBV20-1 and TRBJ2-7; D remains ambiguous. Germline values: CDR1 DFQATT, CDR2 SNEGSKA (reference sequence). This CDR3 has 15 amino acids. V was cut by 7 bases and J by 4 bases, with 23 bases left in between. CDR3 sequence reads: CSVRAPLREIYEQYF. CDR3 DNA sequence: TGCAGTGTAAGGGCCCCACTTAGGGAAATTTACGAGCAGTACTTC.

Of note for this clonotype: Possible read error: a much larger clone is one base away. The V call is TRBV5-1, the J call TRBJ2-1; 7 bases are a match to TRBD1. CDR1 SGHRS and CDR2 YFSETQ come from the germline V gene. The CDR3 has 15 amino acids. V shed 4 bases and J 2 bases; nucleotides not matched to a gene: 6. The CDR3 bases are TGCGCCAGCAGCCCGACAGGGAGCACCTACAATGAGCAGTTCTTC. Its translation: CASSPTGSTYNEQFF.

The gene calls are TRBV7-8 and TRBJ1-6; no firm D call. V lost 1 base and J 0 bases, leaving 10 bases between the germline ends. The CDR3 consists of 17 residues. Germline V gene lookup returns CDR1 SGHVS and CDR2 FQNEAQ. The CDR3 DNA is TGTGCCAGCAGCTTAGAGGTGTGGGTCTCCTATAATTCACCCCTCCACTTT. Residues: CASSLEVWVSYNSPLHF.

The rearrangement joins TRBV25-1 to TRBJ1-5; 8 nucleotides match TRBD1. There are 17 residues in the CDR3. CDR1 and CDR2 (germline): MGHDK, SYGVNS. The trim removed 3 bases at V and 6 bases at J, leaving 13 bases unmatched. The CDR3 DNA reads as TGTGCCAGCAGTGATTCTCAGTGGCAGGGGGCAGGTCAGCCCCAGCATTTT. It specifies CASSDSQWQGAGQPQHF.

The table lists this clonotype with a few counts. The rearrangement joins TRBV5-5 to TRBJ2-1; TRBD2 aligns across 7 bases. V trimming: 1 base; J trimming: 6 bases; junction bases outside the gene matches: 10. CDR1 is SGHKS and CDR2 is YYEKEE in the germline V gene (reference sequence). The CDR3 contains 16 residues. The CDR3 reads CASSLTVSGGSNEQFF. CDR3 in DNA: TGTGCCAGCAGCTTGACTGTGTCGGGAGGATCCAATGAGCAGTTCTTC.

The chain joins TRBV2 to TRBJ2-1, with a possible D match to TRBD2 (6 bases). In germline, CDR1 is SNHLY, CDR2 FYNNEI. The CDR3 runs to 13 residues. Between the trimmed V and J ends, which lost 11 bases and 5 bases, there was a span of 16 bases. The chain's CDR3 is CAGRLQRNNEQFF. The DNA of the CDR3 is TGTGCCGGGAGGTTGCAGCGAAACAATGAGCAGTTCTTC.

In its sample, this clonotype was seen many times. The gene calls are TRBV20-1 and TRBJ2-3; D is undetermined. The CDR3 covers 10 residues. Trimming removed 6 bases from V and 2 bases from J, with 3 bases in between. The germline V gene encodes CDR1 DFQATT and CDR2 SNEGSKA (reference sequence). The CDR3 sequence is CSAFTDTQYF. The CDR3 nucleotides read TGCAGTGCGTTCACAGATACGCAGTATTTT.